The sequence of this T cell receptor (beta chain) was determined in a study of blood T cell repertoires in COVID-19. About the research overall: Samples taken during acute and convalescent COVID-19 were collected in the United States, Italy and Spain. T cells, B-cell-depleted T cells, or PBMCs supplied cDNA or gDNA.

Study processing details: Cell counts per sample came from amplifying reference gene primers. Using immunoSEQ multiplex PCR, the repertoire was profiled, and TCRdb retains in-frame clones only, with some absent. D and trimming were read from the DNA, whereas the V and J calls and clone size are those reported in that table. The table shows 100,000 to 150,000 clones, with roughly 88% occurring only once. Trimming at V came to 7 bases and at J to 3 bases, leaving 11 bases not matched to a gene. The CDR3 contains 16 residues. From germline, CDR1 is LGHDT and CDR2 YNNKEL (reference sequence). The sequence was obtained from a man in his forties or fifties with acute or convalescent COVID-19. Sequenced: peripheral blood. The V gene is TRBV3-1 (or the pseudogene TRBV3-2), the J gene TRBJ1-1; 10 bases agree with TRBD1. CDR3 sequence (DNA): TGTGCCAGCAAATCGGGGGACAGGGGTGCATACACTGAAGCTTTCTTT. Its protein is CASKSGDRGAYTEAFF.